Following are 2 T cell receptor beta chains from one sample sequenced in a study of blood T cell repertoires in COVID-19. The protocol was immunoSEQ multiplex PCR, while the TCRdb copy is restricted to in-frame clones and leaves out a portion. In the table there are 99,000 or so clones, 87% of which are singletons. Input material: peripheral blood. Receptors were obtained from a man over 45 with acute or convalescent COVID-19.

The chain employs TRBV24-1 and TRBJ2-1, with TRBD1 identical over 8 bases. Looked up from germline, CDR1 is KGHDR and CDR2 is SFDVKD. V shed 4 bases and J 3 bases; nucleotides not matched to a gene: 10. The length of the CDR3 is 17 residues. As DNA, the CDR3 is TGTGCCACCAGTGACAACCGACAGGGGCCCTACTACAATGAGCAGTTCTTC. It yields the protein CATSDNRQGPYYNEQFF.

The chain couples TRBV9 to TRBJ1-1; 12 nucleotides match TRBD1. The CDR3 sequence is 18 residues long. V lost 0 bases, J lost 10 bases, and 16 bases stayed unmatched. CDR1 and CDR2 (germline): SGDLS, YYNGEE. The CDR3 DNA sequence: TGTGCCAGCAGCGTAGTAGCTTCCCTCCCGGGACAGGGGGCCGGAGCTTTCTTT. Its translation is CASSVVASLPGQGAGAFF.